This section outlines one T cell receptor beta chain sequence together with its context. Its antigen is still unknown. The data originate from a study of monozygotic twins with inflammatory bowel disease. The UMIs contained a 6-nucleotide sample barcode. They were added by template switching during cDNA synthesis. Both the TCRalpha cDNA and the TCRbeta cDNA were taken through two nested PCRs, lasting around 15 and 9 cycles. TCRdb re-called the 5' RACE reads; one entry per CDR3 protein, DNA not given. The listing contains about 300,000 distinct CDR3 sequences. Points from the study as a whole: Twins with IBD were found to have lower TCRbeta diversity (inverse Simpson) than healthy co-twins.

This CDR3 comprises 15 residues. CDR1 is SQVTM and CDR2 is ANQGSEA in the germline V gene. Input material: blood. This chain uses TRBV29-1 with TRBJ2-6; TCRdb lists TRBD1, though no DNA is available to test this call. This receptor was identified in a human donor with ulcerative colitis or Crohn's disease, or a healthy co-twin of an affected twin (not recorded which). The chain's CDR3 is CSVGTGNSGANVLTF.